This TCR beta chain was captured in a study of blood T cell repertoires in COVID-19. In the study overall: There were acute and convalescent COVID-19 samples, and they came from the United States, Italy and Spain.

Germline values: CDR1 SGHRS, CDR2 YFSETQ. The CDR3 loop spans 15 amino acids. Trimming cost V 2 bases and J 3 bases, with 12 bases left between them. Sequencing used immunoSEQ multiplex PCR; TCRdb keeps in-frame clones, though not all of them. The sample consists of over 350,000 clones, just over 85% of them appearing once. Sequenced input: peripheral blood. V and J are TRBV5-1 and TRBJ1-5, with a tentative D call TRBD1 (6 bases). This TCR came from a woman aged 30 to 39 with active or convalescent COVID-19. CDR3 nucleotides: TGCGCCAGCAGCTTAGGGGGGGCATTCAATCAGCCCCAGCATTTT. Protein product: CASSLGGAFNQPQHF.